This TCR beta chain was sequenced in a study of T cell responses to AZD1222 COVID-19 vaccine. Study outcomes and limitations: Rises in breadth and depth of Spike-specific TCRs came after two AZD1222 doses.

As for this clone: Its antigen is unknown.

Germline values: CDR1 MNHNY, CDR2 SVGAGI (reference sequence). V shed 5 bases and J 0 bases; nucleotides not matched to a gene: 12. The CDR3 runs to 17 residues. The assay was immunoSEQ multiplex PCR, and TCRdb's table has in-frame clones only and misses some. The table has 75,000 to 100,000 clones, roughly nine tenths seen once. This receptor was identified in an adult in good health. This chain uses TRBV6-6 with TRBJ1-1; TRBD1 agrees at 7 bases. Material: peripheral blood, obtained on day 0 of AZD1222 vaccination. The CDR3 nucleotides are TGTGCCAGCAGTCGCAAACCGACAGGGTTTATGAACACTGAAGCTTTCTTT. This codes for CASSRKPTGFMNTEAFF.